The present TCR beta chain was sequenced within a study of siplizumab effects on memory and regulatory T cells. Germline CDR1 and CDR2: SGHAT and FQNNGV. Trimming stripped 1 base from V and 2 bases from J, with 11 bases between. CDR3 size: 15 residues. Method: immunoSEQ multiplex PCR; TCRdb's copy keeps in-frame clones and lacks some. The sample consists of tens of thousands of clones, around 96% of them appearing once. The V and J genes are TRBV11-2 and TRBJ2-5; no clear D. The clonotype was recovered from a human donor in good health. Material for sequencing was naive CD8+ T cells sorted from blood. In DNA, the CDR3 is TGTGCCAGCAGCTTAGTATGGTCCGGTCAAGAGACCCAGTACTTC. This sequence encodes CASSLVWSGQETQYF.